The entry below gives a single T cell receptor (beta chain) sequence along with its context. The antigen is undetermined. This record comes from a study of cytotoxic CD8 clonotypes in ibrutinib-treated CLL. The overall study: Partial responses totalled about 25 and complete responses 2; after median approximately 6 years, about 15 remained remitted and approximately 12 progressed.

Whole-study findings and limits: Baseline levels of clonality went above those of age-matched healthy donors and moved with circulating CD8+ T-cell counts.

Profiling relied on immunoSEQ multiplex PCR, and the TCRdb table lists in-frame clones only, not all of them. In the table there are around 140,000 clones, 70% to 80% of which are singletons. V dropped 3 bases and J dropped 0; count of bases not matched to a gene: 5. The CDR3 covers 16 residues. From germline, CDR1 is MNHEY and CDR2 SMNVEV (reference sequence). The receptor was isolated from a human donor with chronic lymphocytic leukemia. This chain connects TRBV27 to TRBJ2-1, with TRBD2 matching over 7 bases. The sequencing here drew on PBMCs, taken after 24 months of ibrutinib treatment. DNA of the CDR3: TGTGCCAGCAGTTTGTCAAGCGGGGACTCCTACAATGAGCAGTTCTTC. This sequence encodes CASSLSSGDSYNEQFF.